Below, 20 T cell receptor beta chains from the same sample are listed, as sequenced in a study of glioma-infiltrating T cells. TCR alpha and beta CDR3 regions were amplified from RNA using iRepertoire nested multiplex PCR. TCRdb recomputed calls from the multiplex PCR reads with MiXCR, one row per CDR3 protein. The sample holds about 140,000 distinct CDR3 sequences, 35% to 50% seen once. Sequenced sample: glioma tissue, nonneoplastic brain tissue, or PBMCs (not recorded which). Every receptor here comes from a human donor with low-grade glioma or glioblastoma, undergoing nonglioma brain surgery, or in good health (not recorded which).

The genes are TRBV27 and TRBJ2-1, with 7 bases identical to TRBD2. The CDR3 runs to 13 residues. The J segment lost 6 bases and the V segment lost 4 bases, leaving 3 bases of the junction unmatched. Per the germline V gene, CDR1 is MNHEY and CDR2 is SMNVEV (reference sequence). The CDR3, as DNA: TGTGCCAGCAGTTGGACGGGGGGCAATGAGCAGTTCTTC. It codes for CASSWTGGNEQFF.

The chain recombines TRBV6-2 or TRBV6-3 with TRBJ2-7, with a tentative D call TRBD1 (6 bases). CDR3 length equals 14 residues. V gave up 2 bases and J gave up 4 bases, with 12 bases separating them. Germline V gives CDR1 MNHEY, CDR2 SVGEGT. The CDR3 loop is CASSYPGQNYEQYF. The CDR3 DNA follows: TGTGCCAGCAGTTACCCCGGACAGAATTACGAGCAGTACTTC.

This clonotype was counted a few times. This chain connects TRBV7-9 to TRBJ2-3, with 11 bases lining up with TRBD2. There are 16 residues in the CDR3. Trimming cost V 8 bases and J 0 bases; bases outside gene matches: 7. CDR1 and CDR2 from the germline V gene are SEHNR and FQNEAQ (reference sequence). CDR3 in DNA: TGTGCCAGCTCCCAACTAGCGGGGGTTAGCACAGATACGCAGTATTTT. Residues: CASSQLAGVSTDTQYF.

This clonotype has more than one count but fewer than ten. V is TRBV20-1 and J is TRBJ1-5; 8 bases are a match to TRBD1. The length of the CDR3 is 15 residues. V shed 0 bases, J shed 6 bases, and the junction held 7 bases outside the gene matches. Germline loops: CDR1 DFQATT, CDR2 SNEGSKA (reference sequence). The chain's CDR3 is CSARDQDREFQPQHF. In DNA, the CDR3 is TGCAGTGCTAGAGATCAGGACAGGGAGTTTCAGCCCCAGCATTTT.

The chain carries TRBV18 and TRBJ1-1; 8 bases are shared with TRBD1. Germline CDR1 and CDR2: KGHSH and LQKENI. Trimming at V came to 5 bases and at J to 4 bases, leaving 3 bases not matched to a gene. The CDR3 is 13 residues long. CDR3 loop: CASSVDRATEAFF. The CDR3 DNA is TGTGCCAGCTCAGTGGACAGGGCCACTGAAGCTTTCTTT.

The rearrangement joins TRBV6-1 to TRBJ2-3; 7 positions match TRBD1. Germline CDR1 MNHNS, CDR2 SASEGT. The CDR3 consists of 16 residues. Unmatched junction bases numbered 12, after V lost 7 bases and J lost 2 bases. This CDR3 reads CASNRDRRLSTDTQYF. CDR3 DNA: TGTGCCAGCAACCGGGACAGAAGACTTTCCACAGATACGCAGTATTTT.

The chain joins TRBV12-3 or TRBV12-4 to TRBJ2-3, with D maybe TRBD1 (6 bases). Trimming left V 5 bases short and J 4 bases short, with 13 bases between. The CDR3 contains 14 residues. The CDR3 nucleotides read TGTGCCAGCAGTAGGATCAGGGGTGCAGATACGCAGTATTTT. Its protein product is CASSRIRGADTQYF.

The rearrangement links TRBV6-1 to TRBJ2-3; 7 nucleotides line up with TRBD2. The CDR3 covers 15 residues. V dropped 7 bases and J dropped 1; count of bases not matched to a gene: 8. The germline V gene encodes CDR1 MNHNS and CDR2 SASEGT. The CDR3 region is CASTPKRGRTDTQYF. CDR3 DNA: TGTGCCAGCACCCCCAAGCGGGGACGCACAGATACGCAGTATTTT.

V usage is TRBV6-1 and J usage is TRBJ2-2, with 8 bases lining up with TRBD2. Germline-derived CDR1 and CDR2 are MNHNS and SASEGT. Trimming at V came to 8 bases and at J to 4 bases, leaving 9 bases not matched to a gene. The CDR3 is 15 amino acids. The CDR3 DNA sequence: TGTGCCAGCCAGGTAGCGGGGTATGGCACCGGGGAGCTGTTTTTT. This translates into CASQVAGYGTGELFF.

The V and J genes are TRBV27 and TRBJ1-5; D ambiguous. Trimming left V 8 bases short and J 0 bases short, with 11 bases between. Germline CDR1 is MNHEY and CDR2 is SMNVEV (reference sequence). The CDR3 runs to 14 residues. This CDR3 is CASGAVNSNQPQHF. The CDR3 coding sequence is TGTGCCAGCGGAGCGGTAAATAGCAATCAGCCCCAGCATTTT.

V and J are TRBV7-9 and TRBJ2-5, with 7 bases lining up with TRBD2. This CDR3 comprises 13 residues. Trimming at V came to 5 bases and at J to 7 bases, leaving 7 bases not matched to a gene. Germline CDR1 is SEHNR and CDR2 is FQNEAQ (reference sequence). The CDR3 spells CASSLSGSGTQYF. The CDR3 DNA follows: TGTGCCAGCAGCCTTAGCGGGTCGGGGACCCAGTACTTC.

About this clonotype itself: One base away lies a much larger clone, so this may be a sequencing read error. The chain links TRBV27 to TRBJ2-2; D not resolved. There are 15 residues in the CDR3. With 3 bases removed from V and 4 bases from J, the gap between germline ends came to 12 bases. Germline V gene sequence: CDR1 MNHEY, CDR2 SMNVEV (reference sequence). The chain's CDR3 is CASSFRPEGTGELFF. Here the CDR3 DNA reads TGTGCCAGCAGTTTCCGACCAGAAGGCACCGGGGAGCTGTTTTTT.

CDR3 nucleotides: TGTGCCAGCACCAACAGGGGCGGTGGCAATCAGCCCCAGCATTTT. Translated: CASTNRGGGNQPQHF. The chain couples TRBV6-2 or TRBV6-3 to TRBJ1-5, with 7 nucleotides matching TRBD1. V was pared by 7 bases and J by 2 bases, with 8 bases of the junction left unmatched. The CDR3 totals 15 residues. Germline CDR1 reads MNHEY; CDR2 reads SVGEGT.

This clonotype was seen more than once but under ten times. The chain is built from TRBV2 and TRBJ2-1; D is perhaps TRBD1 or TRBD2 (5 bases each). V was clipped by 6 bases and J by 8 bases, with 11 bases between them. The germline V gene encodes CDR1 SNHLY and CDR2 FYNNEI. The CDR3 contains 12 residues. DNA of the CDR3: TGTGCCAGCAGCCGGGACGGTTATGAGCAGTTCTTC. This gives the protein CASSRDGYEQFF.

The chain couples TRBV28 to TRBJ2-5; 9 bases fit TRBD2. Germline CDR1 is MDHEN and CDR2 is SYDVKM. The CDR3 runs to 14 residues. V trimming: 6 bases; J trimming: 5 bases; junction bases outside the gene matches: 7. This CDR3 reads CASSVAGAEETQYF. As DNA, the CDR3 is TGTGCCAGCAGCGTAGCGGGAGCGGAGGAGACCCAGTACTTC.

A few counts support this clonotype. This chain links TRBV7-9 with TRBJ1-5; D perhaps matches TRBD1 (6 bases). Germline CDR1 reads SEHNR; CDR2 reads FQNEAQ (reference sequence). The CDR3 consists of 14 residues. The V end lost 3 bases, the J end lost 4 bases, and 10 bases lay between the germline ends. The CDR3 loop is CASSLEGENQPQHF. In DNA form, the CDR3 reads TGTGCCAGCAGCTTGGAGGGGGAGAATCAGCCCCAGCATTTT. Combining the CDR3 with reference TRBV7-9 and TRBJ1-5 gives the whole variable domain DTGVSQNPRHKITKRGQNVTFRCDPISEHNRLYWYRQTLGQGPEFLTYFQNEAQLEKSRLLSDRFSAERPKGSFSTLEIQRTEQGDSAMYLCASSLEGENQPQHFGDGTRLSIL.

The CDR3 is CASTRTGRWSVNTEAFF. CDR3 sequence (DNA): TGTGCCAGCACCAGGACAGGGCGGTGGTCCGTGAACACTGAAGCTTTCTTT. The chain employs TRBV6-1 and TRBJ1-1; 8 nucleotides align to TRBD1. CDR3 length equals 17 residues. Germline assignment: CDR1 MNHNS and CDR2 SASEGT. V dropped 7 bases and J dropped 0; count of bases not matched to a gene: 13.

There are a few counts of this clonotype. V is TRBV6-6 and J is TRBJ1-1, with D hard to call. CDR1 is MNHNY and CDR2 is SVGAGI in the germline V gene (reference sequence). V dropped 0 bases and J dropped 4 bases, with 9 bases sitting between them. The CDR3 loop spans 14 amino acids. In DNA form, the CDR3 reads TGTGCCAGCAGTTACTCAACCGGGATCACTGAAGCTTTCTTT. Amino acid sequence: CASSYSTGITEAFF.

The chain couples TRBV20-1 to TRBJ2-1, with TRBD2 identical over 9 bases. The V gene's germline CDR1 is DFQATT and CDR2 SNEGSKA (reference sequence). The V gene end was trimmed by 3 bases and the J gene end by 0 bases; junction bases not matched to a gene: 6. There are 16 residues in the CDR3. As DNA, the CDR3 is TGCAGTGCTAGCCTAGCGGGAAGAGTCTCCTACAATGAGCAGTTCTTC. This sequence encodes CSASLAGRVSYNEQFF.

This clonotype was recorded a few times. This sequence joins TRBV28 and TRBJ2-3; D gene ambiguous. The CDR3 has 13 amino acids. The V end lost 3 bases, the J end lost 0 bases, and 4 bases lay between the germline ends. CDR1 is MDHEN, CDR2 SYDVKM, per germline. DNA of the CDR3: TGTGCCAGCAGTTTTCGGAGCACAGATACGCAGTATTTT. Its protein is CASSFRSTDTQYF.